This TCR beta chain was captured in a study of CD8 T cells in Susac syndrome (dated by TCRdb to the late 2010s). Regarding the research as a whole: Whether CD8+ T cell activation and differentiation in Susac syndrome was antigen driven was tested using repertoire sequencing. CD8+ T cell repertoire clonality was compared between some 13 healthy donors, approximately 14 Susac syndrome patients and around 15 multiple sclerosis patients. Broad study findings and their caveats: The number of individuals in the TCR sequencing and HLA analysis was recognized as being relatively small.

Peripheral blood CD8+ and CD4+ T cells from healthy donors, Susac syndrome patients and multiple sclerosis patients were profiled using high-throughput TCR beta sequencing. Treatment-naive patients with stable or active relapsing-remitting disease fulfilling revised McDonald criteria were used as multiple sclerosis controls. Bulk CD8+ and CD4+ T cells were purified magnetically by negative isolation, whereas CD8+ TEMRA cells were enriched by FACS. Blood was collected in EDTA tubes and processed within 24 hours, with PBMCs isolated through density gradient centrifugation. PBMCs intended for TCR sequencing were frozen in liquid nitrogen and were later thawed in a 37 degrees C water bath. The sorted or isolated CD4+, CD8+ and CD8+ TEMRA cells reached a purity of at least 90%. RNA was extracted with the RNeasy kit and roughly 0.45 to 1 ug was reverse transcribed using random hexamers. The immunoSEQ multiplex PCR assay, which covers 54 Vbeta and 13 Jbeta segments, was used to amplify TCR beta CDR3 regions. To correct PCR amplification bias, a synthetic template baseline was used for both primer optimization and computational correction. In the authors' own workflow: Reads were annotated to V, D and J genes per IMGT and analyzed with immunoSEQ Analyzer, keeping only productive sequences. To calculate clonality, Shannon entropy was normalized by log2 of the number of productive unique sequences and then subtracted from one. For each patient and control, public and private clones were evaluated within the 100 most prevalent clones. A clone was defined as Susac-specific if it was absent from the healthy and MS cohorts, from 1052 published viral clones and from other ImmuneACCESS disease sequences. In TCRdb, the public reads were trimmed at Q25 with fastp and aligned with MiXCR, with productive beta chains retained. Rows matching on CDR3 protein sequence are summarized as one entry with the most common DNA and genes. It is TCRdb's table, rather than the study itself, that gives the V and J calls and clone size. The sample table lists approximately 140,000 distinct CDR3 sequences, 65% to 90% of them with a count of one. Around 0.49% of the sample comes from the top ten.

Concerning this clonotype itself: Its antigen is currently not known. Per-nucleotide qualities are absent, and no much larger clonotype sits a single base away.

Including the terminal cysteine and phenylalanine, the CDR3 comprises 16 residues. Only the CDR3 region is kept as DNA, spanning 48 bases read in frame from base 1. Trimming removed 6 bases from V and 2 bases from J, leaving 18 bases between the germline ends. CDR1 and CDR2 (MNHNS, SASEGT) derive from the germline V gene. The rearrangement combines TRBV6-1 with TRBJ2-3; TRBD2 is perhaps the D gene, given 5 matching bases. The sample consisted of CD8+ T cells from PBMCs. This TCR was recovered from a human donor with multiple sclerosis. Here the CDR3 is given as CASRRSVLSFTDTQYF. The sequence in DNA is TGTGCCAGCAGACGTAGCGTATTAAGCTTCACAGATACGCAGTATTTT.